A selection of T cell receptor beta chains follows, all from one sample in a study of T cell repertoires in cytomegalovirus infection. TCRdb independently ran MiXCR on the reads; one entry per CDR3 protein. Among under 850,000 distinct CDR3 sequences listed, 35% were seen once. Sequencing was done on a sample of PBMCs. These receptors were collected from a human donor in good health (CMV status not recorded). Some clones in this sample may be carry-over from other donors' samples. Each CDR3 is given with its conserved first and last residue. A D gene is named only where the DNA matches it firmly. Size values are once, few and many counts, or a class for expanded clones, and some rows have none.

abundance,j_gene,v_gene,d_gene,CDR3aa,CDR3nt
NA,TRBJ2-5,TRBV7-2,TRBD2,CASSKTSAQETQYF,TGTGCCAGCAGCAAGACTAGCGCGCAAGAGACCCAGTACTTC
few,TRBJ1-3,TRBV28,NA,CASSSFGAGNTIYF,TGTGCCAGCAGTTCATTTGGTGCTGGAAACACCATATATTTT
NA,TRBJ1-2,TRBV18,NA,CASSPSRTDNYGYTF,TGTGCCAGCTCACCTTCTCGGACGGATAACTATGGCTACACCTTC
few,TRBJ2-7,TRBV7-9,NA,CASSLSAERSSYEQYF,TGTGCCAGCAGCTTAAGCGCAGAAAGAAGCTCCTACGAGCAGTACTTC
few,TRBJ2-5,TRBV12-3/TRBV12-4,NA,CASSLFDREETQYF,TGTGCCAGCAGTTTATTCGACAGAGAAGAGACCCAGTACTTC
few,TRBJ2-3,TRBV7-2,NA,CARTLRPQVPTTDTQYF,TGTGCCAGAACCCTTAGACCGCAAGTGCCCACCACAGATACGCAGTATTTT
NA,TRBJ1-1,TRBV7-8,NA,CASSLVGTTISTEAFF,TGTGCCAGCAGCTTAGTTGGGACCACTATCTCCACTGAAGCTTTCTTT
NA,TRBJ2-7,TRBV7-9,TRBD1,CASSQGAYIYEQYF,TGTGCCAGCAGCCAGGGGGCGTATATCTACGAGCAGTACTTC
NA,TRBJ2-7,TRBV2,NA,CASSIGAGTFYEQYF,TGTGCCAGCAGCATTGGGGCAGGGACCTTCTACGAGCAGTACTTC
NA,TRBJ2-7,TRBV7-9,NA,CASSRQGTRSAGEQYF,TGTGCCAGCAGCAGACAAGGGACTCGCTCCGCGGGAGAGCAGTACTTC